This record concerns one TCR beta chain sequence. CDR1 and CDR2 (germline): SGHDN, FVKESK. The V gene lost 4 bases and the J gene lost 5 bases, with 11 bases spanning the gap. The CDR3 totals 13 residues. This entry comes from a study of CD8 T cells in Susac syndrome. Study information: There were six sequenced Susac syndrome patients with active disease and 8 or 9 in remission.

RNA amounts of roughly 0.45 to 1 ug underwent reverse transcription with random hexamers. TCRdb re-called the immunoSEQ multiplex PCR reads through MiXCR, storing one row per CDR3 protein. Counted here are approximately 260,000 distinct CDR3 sequences, 90% to 96% occurring once; the ten biggest clones make up approximately 0.094%. The chain is built from TRBV14 and TRBJ2-5; D is ambiguous. The TCR sequence derives from a human donor with Susac syndrome. Sequencing used CD4+ T cells from PBMCs. The CDR3 nucleotides read TGTGCCAGCAGCCCCCTTGGTCGGGAGACCCAGTACTTC. This translates into CASSPLGRETQYF.